This TCR beta chain was identified during a study of cytomegalovirus exposure and HLA in healthy donors (dated by TCRdb to about 2017). For the wider study: An earlier analysis of about 530 of the donors reported over 250 Gb of sequence data and roughly 120 million unique TCR beta sequences obtained from 180 million or so T cells. About 300 gigabases of sequencing data and some 85 million unique TCR sequences were included in an early release covering about 700 HLA-typed donors. Of the roughly 400 genotyped donors, 65% to 90% were placed in the genetic ancestry cluster associated with self-reported Caucasian donors. The aim of the study was to test whether cataloging public T cell receptors could identify signatures of past pathogen exposure. Using immunosequencing, the study profiled T cell repertoires from around 680 subjects and related those repertoires to cytomegalovirus serostatus. In addition to the first cohort of roughly 700 subjects, a separate validation cohort of 130 or so different subjects was used. To predict cytomegalovirus infection status, the study brought together high-throughput TCR immunosequencing, statistical association of individual TCRs with disease status, and machine learning. In a later analysis, previously published TCR beta repertoires from about 640 donors were re-analyzed and high-resolution HLA genotyping was added so that TCR occurrence patterns could be studied. Rather than using new phenotypic data, the later analysis identified candidate immune exposures from TCR beta sequences and from how often those sequences occurred across donors. An earlier analysis of around 540 of the donors applied high-throughput TCR beta sequencing to assess whether each TCR beta V gene segment acted as functional or pseudogenic. Donor age, sex, ethnicity and CMV serostatus were compiled alongside the repertoire data. A later genetic analysis used genome-wide SNP genotypes for 398 of the 666 donors, treating that subset as a discovery cohort. Every repertoire in the discovery cohort had been generated on one and the same sequencing platform. HLA typing included class I and class II loci at four-digit resolution. The number of typed donors differed by locus: about 620-640 for A, B, C, DRB1 and DQB1; 522 for DQA1; approximately 600 for DPA1; and some 450 for DPB1. Several DR-DQ haplotypes were treated as single units for association and clustering because of strong linkage in the cohort. Among about 400 genotyped donors of the cohort, an average of around 250,000 unique TCR beta nucleotide sequences was sequenced per donor, of which about 19% were non-productive.

Here is what the overall study found, with its caveats: A later genetic analysis reported fewer N-insertions in productive TCRs among donors in an Asian-associated ancestry cluster than the approximately 700-donor mean. V-gene and J-gene trimming of TCR beta chains was associated with a missense DCLRE1C variant in a later genetic analysis, and the association was replicated in an independent cohort. The authors suggested that the approach could potentially be extended to other disease states and immunological phenotypes. The study gave a list of under 200 TCR beta chains associated with cytomegalovirus. A group of highly shared sequence variants was considered likely to be a technical artifact of the sequencing pipeline. In a later analysis, HLA-associated TCR beta chains were found to be more clonally expanded and to have lower generation probabilities than equally common non-associated chains. Sequencing depth was assumed to be roughly uniform across donors in the presence/absence analyses, though that assumption may not hold. In an earlier analysis of 587 of the donors, most TCR beta V segments appeared in productive rearrangements about 90% or about 30% of the time, broadly matching IMGT annotations. In vitro tests confirmed that a few of the cytomegalovirus-associated TCR beta chains recognize cytomegalovirus antigens. In both the original and validation cohorts, the classifier was reported to diagnose cytomegalovirus status with high specificity and sensitivity. Linkage disequilibrium might explain the correlated functional status among segregating V segments, but an unknown experimental factor could not be ruled out. Assigning TCR associations to individual alleles was difficult when HLA alleles, especially DR and DQ, strongly co-occurred. Because some donors lacked HLA typing at each locus, the association tests relied only on the typed subset. Only TCR beta chains were sequenced in this cohort, and the absence of alpha or paired-chain data limited detectable features. A further reported finding was that TCR beta sequences accurately predicted the HLA-A and HLA-B alleles for most subjects in the first cohort. For the cohort, immune exposure information was limited to CMV serostatus. Over 15 rarely observed V segments, including chromosome 9 orphons, were excluded from the earlier analysis of a few hundred of the donors because counts were too low. A later analysis found that most CMV-associated TCR beta chains appeared HLA-restricted, with HLA associations seemingly driven largely by CMV exposure. Specific HLA alleles were associated with roughly 16,000 TCR beta sequences at a false discovery rate of 0.05 in a later analysis. While some public TCRs were present in many individuals, most TCR sequences turned up only very rarely across donors. In a later analysis, several top co-occurrence clusters were reported to appear linked to parvovirus B19, influenza, CMV and Epstein-Barr virus. In a later analysis, the rate of TCR association differed among HLA loci, with DRB1 alleles having the most associated TCRs and HLA-C alleles having the fewest. Some IMGT-functional V segments, including TRBV6-2 and TRBV6-3, could not be told apart with the 87-base-pair reads, so those segments were excluded.

Clipping removes 4 bases from V and 2 bases from J, with 3 as the unmatched junction base count. CDR1 and CDR2 are drawn from the germline V gene: MDHEN, SYDVKM. From the cysteine up to the phenylalanine, the CDR3 has a length of 15 residues. The CDR3 DNA has 45 bases and is translated from base 1. Library method: the immunoSEQ multiplex PCR assay. A mixture of 60 forward primers for TCR Vbeta segments and 13 reverse primers for TCR Jbeta segments was used in the multiplex PCR. The CDR3 region of rearranged TCR beta genes was amplified from genomic DNA with a multiplex PCR assay. On the Illumina HiSeq System, the amplified TCR beta libraries were sequenced as 87-base-pair reads. The authors' analysis ran thus. A later analysis counted about 80 million unique TCR beta chains across the 650 to 800 repertoires, and approximately 11 million of these chains were shared by at least two donors. A nearest-neighbor algorithm error-corrected the raw reads and collapsed the reads into unique sequences, merging closely related sequences to remove PCR and sequencing errors. V, D and J gene segments were assigned by aligning CDR3 sequences to IMGT reference sequences. For a sequence to be retained, a match of at least six nucleotides to both a V gene segment and a J gene segment was required. Rearrangements were classified as productive when the CDR3 lacked stop codons and remained in frame with V and J, and all other rearrangements were classified as non-productive. Following IMGT convention, CDR3 was defined as the stretch from the second conserved V-encoded cysteine to the conserved J-encoded phenylalanine. The earlier analysis of some 600 of the donors excluded sequences that lacked an unambiguous match to a single V gene segment. In an earlier analysis of more than 500 of the donors, a V segment was called functional when productive rearrangements were above 56.7%, and segregating when the standard deviation between donors exceeded 5%. A statistical classification framework was built for diagnosing cytomegalovirus status from the catalog of TCR beta chain sequences. In a later analysis, TCR nucleotide sequences were compared against IMGT/GENE-DB human TR gene sequences so that V and J genes could be assigned. A later analysis assigned CDR3 sequences and most-parsimonious VDJ recombination scenarios with the TCRdist pipeline. A later analysis defined each TCR beta chain by its CDR3 amino acid sequence plus V-gene family, and excluded reads lacking a unique V-gene family. A later analysis removed several hundred highly shared, low-generation-probability nucleotide sequences to deal with suspected cross-contamination and a sequencing artifact. In a later analysis, a clonal expansion index for each public chain was calculated from normalized within-repertoire ranks of inferred template counts. A later analysis computed generation probabilities with a VDJ recombination model fitted to out-of-frame rearrangements, and checked the results against IGoR. In a later analysis, hypergeometric tests were used to score TCR-TCR, TCR-HLA and TCR-CMV co-occurrence, with a repertoire-size bias correction applied to TCR pairs. To estimate false discovery rates, a later analysis permuted the HLA or CMV assignments 20 times. In a later analysis, co-occurring TCRs were grouped with DBSCAN, and TCRdist sequence similarity was added when clustering was performed within HLA-allele-positive subsets. Repertoires with fewer than 30,000 or more than 120,000 public chains, plus five repertoires with anomalous nucleotide sharing, were excluded from co-occurrence clustering. This is the immuneACCESS table as TCRdb keeps it, with only in-frame sequences that have V and J called. A part of the clones is gone; compared with another copy, unresolved V genes explain less than half, and the rest is unexplained. That table gives V, J and clone size, and the DNA gave D and trimming. This sample lists 200,000 to 250,000 clones; approximately 82% were detected once. Roughly 0.58% of the sample lies in the top ten.

In total, 666 healthy bone marrow donors made up the cohort. At the time of sampling, every cohort member was nominally healthy, though immune exposures that went unrecorded were likely present. The donor tested CMV seronegative, placing the donor among the 350 to 400 seronegative members of the cohort. A peripheral blood sample was provided by each donor, and peripheral blood mononuclear cells were used for TCR beta sequencing. Genomic DNA was extracted from the blood cell samples with the Qiagen DNeasy Blood Extraction Kit. Points on this clone: What antigen it recognizes has not been identified. Base qualities are not provided; no much larger clone lies one nucleotide away.

The chain is made from TRBV28 and TRBJ2-7; TRBD2 matches 12 bases in the middle. This TCR derives from a woman between 40 and 50 years old in good health and CMV-seronegative. The source material was PBMCs. The CDR3 has the sequence CASSSPSGGAYEQYF. The sequence in DNA is TGTGCCAGCAGTTCCCCTAGCGGGGGGGCCTACGAGCAGTACTTC. The full variable domain, completed from the reference TRBV28 and TRBJ2-7 proteins outside the CDR3, reads DVKVTQSSRYLVKRTGEKVFLECVQDMDHENMFWYRQDPGLGLRLIYFSYDVKMKEKGDIPEGYSVSREKKERFSLILESASTNQTSMYLCASSSPSGGAYEQYFGPGTRLTVT.